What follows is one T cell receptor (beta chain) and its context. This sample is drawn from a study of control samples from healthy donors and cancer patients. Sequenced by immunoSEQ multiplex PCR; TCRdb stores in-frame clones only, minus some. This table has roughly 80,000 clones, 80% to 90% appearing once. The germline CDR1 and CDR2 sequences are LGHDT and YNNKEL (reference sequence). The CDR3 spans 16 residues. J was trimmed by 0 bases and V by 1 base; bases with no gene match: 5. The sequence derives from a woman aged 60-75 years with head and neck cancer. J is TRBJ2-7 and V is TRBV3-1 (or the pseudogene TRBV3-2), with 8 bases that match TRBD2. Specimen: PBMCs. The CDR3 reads CASSQVRGRSSYEQYF. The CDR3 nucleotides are TGTGCCAGCAGCCAAGTCCGCGGGAGGTCCTCCTACGAGCAGTACTTC.